This TCR beta chain was sequenced in a study of shared clonotypes between healthy human individuals. Clones were sequenced by immunoSEQ multiplex PCR, and TCRdb holds only the in-frame ones, with some missing. The top ten hold roughly 0.36% of the sample, which has roughly 1,600,000 clones, 98% to 99% seen once. The sequence was collected from a man aged 25 to 40 in good health. Input material: naive CD4+ T cells sorted from blood. Subset specified: CD45RA+ positively selected.

The CDR3 region is CAISEELARHEQYF. The CDR3 DNA reads as TGTGCCATCAGTGAGGAACTAGCTCGACACGAGCAGTACTTC. J is TRBJ2-7 and V is TRBV10-3; maybe TRBD2 (6 bases). The germline V and J ends were trimmed by 2 bases and 5 bases, with 13 bases remaining between them. The length of the CDR3 is 14 residues. The germline CDR1 and CDR2 sequences are ENHRY and SYGVKD.